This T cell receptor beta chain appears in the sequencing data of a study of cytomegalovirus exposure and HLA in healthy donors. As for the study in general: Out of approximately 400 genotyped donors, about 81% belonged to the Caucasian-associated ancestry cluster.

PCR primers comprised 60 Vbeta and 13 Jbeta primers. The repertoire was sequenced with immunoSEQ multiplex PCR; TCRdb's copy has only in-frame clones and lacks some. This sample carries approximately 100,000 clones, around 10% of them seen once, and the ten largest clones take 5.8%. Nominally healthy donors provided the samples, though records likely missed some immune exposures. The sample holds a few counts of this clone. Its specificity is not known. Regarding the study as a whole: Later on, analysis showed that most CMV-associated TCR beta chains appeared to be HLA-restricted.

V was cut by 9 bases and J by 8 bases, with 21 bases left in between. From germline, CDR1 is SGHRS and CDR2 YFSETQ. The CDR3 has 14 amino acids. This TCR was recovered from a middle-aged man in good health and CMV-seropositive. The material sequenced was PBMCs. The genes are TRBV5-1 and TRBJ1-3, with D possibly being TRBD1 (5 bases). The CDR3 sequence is CAIPQMQGWDTIYF. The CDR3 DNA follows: TGCGCCATCCCACAAATGCAGGGTTGGGACACCATATATTTT.